This is a list of T cell receptor beta chains from one sample in a study of T cells in Graves' hyperthyroidism and ophthalmopathy. A single record per CDR3 protein comes from TCRdb applying MiXCR to the multiplex PCR reads. The table shows about 600,000 distinct CDR3 sequences, with more than 12% occurring only once. Specimen: blood. Every receptor here comes from a woman in her 50s with Graves' ophthalmopathy. CDR3s include the opening cysteine and the closing phenylalanine or tryptophan. A D gene is named only where the DNA matches it firmly. Clone size is stated in some rows and not others, as once, few, many or a class when expanded.

TRBJ2-2 TRBV12-3/TRBV12-4 16 TRBD1 many TGTGCCAGCAGTCCCCTGGGGACAGGGTTGTTGGTGGAGCTGTTTTTT CASSPLGTGLLVELFF
TRBJ2-7 TRBV12-3/TRBV12-4 15 TRBD1 many TGTGCCAGCAGTCCACGGACAGGGACAGCCTACGAGCAGTACTTC CASSPRTGTAYEQYF
TRBJ2-7 TRBV28 15 TRBD1 many TGTGCCAGCAGTTTTACAGGGGCCCTCTCCTACGAGCAGTACTTC CASSFTGALSYEQYF
TRBJ2-7 TRBV28 15 . . TGTGCCAGCAGTCCCCCGACAGGAGAGTCTTCCGAGCAGTACTTC CASSPPTGESSEQYF
TRBJ1-5 TRBV4-2 16 . few TGTGCCAGCAGCCAAGAGGGGACAACTAGCAATCAGCCCCAGCATTTT CASSQEGTTSNQPQHF
TRBJ1-3 TRBV18 17 . . TGTGCCAGCTCACCACGAGCAGGGAGAAACTCTGGAAACACCATATATTTT CASSPRAGRNSGNTIYF
TRBJ2-5 TRBV2 15 . many TGTGCCAGCAGTTATCGGCTAGCGAGCCAAGAGACCCAGTACTTC CASSYRLASQETQYF
TRBJ2-3 TRBV7-9 18 TRBD2 few TGTGCCAGCATCCCCCGTGGACTAGCGGGAGTATTGACAGATACGCAGTATTTT CASIPRGLAGVLTDTQYF
TRBJ2-1 TRBV16 16 . many TGTGCCAGCAGCCAATACGGGGTCACCACGTACAATGAGCAGTTCTTC CASSQYGVTTYNEQFF
TRBJ2-7 TRBV4-2 14 . once TGTGCCAGCAGCCAAGATAAGGGACCCTACGAGCAGTACTTC CASSQDKGPYEQYF
TRBJ2-2 TRBV7-3 15 . many TGTGCCAGCAGCCCCACTAGGGCGAACACCGGGGAGCTGTTTTTT CASSPTRANTGELFF
TRBJ2-1 TRBV12-3/TRBV12-4 12 . many TGTGCCAGCAGTTTGGAAGGGTTCGAGCAGTTCTTC CASSLEGFEQFF
TRBJ1-5 TRBV28 18 . few TGTGCCAGCAGTGGCGACCGCCTGGGCAGTCTCCTCTTTCAGCCCCAGCATTTT CASSGDRLGSLLFQPQHF
TRBJ2-7 TRBV7-2 14 . many TGTGCCAGCAGTTCCTGGGACAAAGCCTACGAGCAGTACTTC CASSSWDKAYEQYF
TRBJ1-1 TRBV9 14 TRBD1 few TGTGCCAGCAGCGTGACAGGGTTTGTCACTGAAGCTTTCTTT CASSVTGFVTEAFF
TRBJ1-1 TRBV9 13 . many TGTGCCAGCAGCCCCAACCGATTCACTGAAGCTTTCTTT CASSPNRFTEAFF
TRBJ1-5 TRBV2 14 . many TGTGCCAGCAGTGAAGGCGGCAGGGGTCAGCCCCAGCATTTT CASSEGGRGQPQHF
TRBJ2-1 TRBV13 17 TRBD1 many TGTGCCAGCAGCTTGGGACAGGGACGGGTAATTTACAATGAGCAGTTCTTC CASSLGQGRVIYNEQFF
TRBJ2-7 TRBV12-3/TRBV12-4 15 TRBD1 many TGTGCCAGCAGGGCCCCGGGACAGGGGGCTCACGAGCAGTACTTC CASRAPGQGAHEQYF
TRBJ2-7 TRBV7-7 13 . . TGTGCTAGCAGCTTGAGTTTAACCTACGAGCAGTACTTC CASSLSLTYEQYF
TRBJ2-5 TRBV9 15 TRBD1 . TGTGCCAGCAGCGTAGAAGGGACAGCTTCGGAGACCCAGTACTTC CASSVEGTASETQYF
TRBJ1-4 TRBV5-1 16 . . TGCGCCAGCAGCCCTAAGATGACGGCTAATAATGAAAAACTGTTTTTT CASSPKMTANNEKLFF
TRBJ2-3 TRBV7-2 13 . many TGTGCCAGCAGCTTCCAGTACACAGATACGCAGTATTTT CASSFQYTDTQYF
TRBJ1-1 TRBV14 13 . . TGTGCCAGCACTCCGGGGGGTAACACTGAAGCTTTCTTT CASTPGGNTEAFF
TRBJ2-5 TRBV5-1 15 . . TGCGCCAGCAGCTTGGAAGGGCAGAGCAGTGAGACCCAGTACTTC CASSLEGQSSETQYF
TRBJ2-5 TRBV14 13 . . TGTGCCAGCAGCCAAGTCGGGGGAGAGACCCAGTACTTC CASSQVGGETQYF
TRBJ1-5 TRBV19 15 TRBD1 many TGTGCCAGTAGTATATTCAGGGGGCAAAATCAGCCCCAGCATTTT CASSIFRGQNQPQHF
TRBJ2-5 TRBV9 13 TRBD1 many TGTGCCAGCAGCCCAAGGGGGCGAGGGGCCCAGTACTTC CASSPRGRGAQYF
TRBJ1-4 TRBV20-1 15 . . TGCAGTGCTAGAGAAAAGGGTTCGCCTAATGAAAAACTGTTTTTT CSAREKGSPNEKLFF
TRBJ1-5 TRBV19 14 . . TGTGCCAGTAGTATACGGACCATTAATCAGCCCCAGCATTTT CASSIRTINQPQHF
TRBJ2-5 TRBV2 15 . . TGTGCCAGCAGTGAGGTCCGGGGCCGTCAAGAGACCCAGTACTTC CASSEVRGRQETQYF
TRBJ2-5 TRBV28 14 . many TGTGCCAGCAGTCAACCCTATGAGGGGGAGACCCAGTACTTC CASSQPYEGETQYF
TRBJ2-2 TRBV4-3 15 TRBD2 . TGCGCCAGCAGCCAAGATTCACTAGCGACCGGGGAGCTGTTTTTT CASSQDSLATGELFF
TRBJ1-2 TRBV14 13 . . TGTGCCAGCAGCCAGGTTACACGCTATGGCTACACCTTC CASSQVTRYGYTF
TRBJ1-1 TRBV30 13 . many TGTGCCTGGAGTGTGGACCAGAACACTGAAGCTTTCTTT CAWSVDQNTEAFF
TRBJ2-7 TRBV3-1 12 . many TGTGCCAGCAGCACAGACAGACGAGAGCAGTACTTC CASSTDRREQYF
TRBJ2-7 TRBV11-3 13 . many TGTGCCAGCAGCGCACACAGCTCCTACGAGCAGTACTTC CASSAHSSYEQYF
TRBJ1-6 TRBV19 13 TRBD1 . TGTGCCAGCGGGACAGATATTAATTCACCCCTCCACTTT CASGTDINSPLHF
TRBJ1-5 TRBV6-2/TRBV6-3 14 . many TGTGCCAGCACCCGGGGGAATAGCAATCAGCCCCAGCATTTT CASTRGNSNQPQHF
TRBJ2-1 TRBV5-1 16 TRBD2 many TGCGCCAGCAGTTTTGGACTAGCGGGAATATTCAATGAGCAGTTCTTC CASSFGLAGIFNEQFF
TRBJ2-5 TRBV18 14 TRBD2 many TGTGCCAGCTCACCACCGCGGGGGTTGGAGACCCAGTACTTC CASSPPRGLETQYF
TRBJ2-7 TRBV6-1 14 TRBD2 . TGTGCCAGCAGATGGACTAGCGGGTTAGACGAGCAGTACTTC CASRWTSGLDEQYF
TRBJ2-5 TRBV2 18 TRBD2 many TGTGCCAGCAGTGAGGTGGGGCTAGCGGGTCCTGGGCAAGAGACCCAGTACTTC CASSEVGLAGPGQETQYF
TRBJ2-7 TRBV6-2/TRBV6-3 14 TRBD2 . TGTGCCAGCAAGAATAAGCGGGAGTCTTACGAGCAGTACTTC CASKNKRESYEQYF
TRBJ2-2 TRBV29-1 14 . . TGCAGCGCAAATATCGCAGTAAACACCGGGGAGCTGTTTTTT CSANIAVNTGELFF
TRBJ1-6 TRBV28 13 . many TGTGCCAGCACCCCCCCGAGTAATTCACCCCTCCACTTT CASTPPSNSPLHF
TRBJ2-1 TRBV11-3 16 TRBD1 few TGTGCCAGCAGCTCGTTCACAGGGGGGAGATACGATGAGCAGTTCTTC CASSSFTGGRYDEQFF
TRBJ1-2 TRBV28 15 . few TGTGCCAGCAGGGACCAGGGGACCTTAAACTATGGCTACACCTTC CASRDQGTLNYGYTF
TRBJ1-4 TRBV7-2 14 TRBD1 once TGTGCCAGCAGCTGGACAGGCGCTAATGAAAAACTGTTTTTT CASSWTGANEKLFF
TRBJ2-2 TRBV5-1 15 TRBD1 many TGTGCCAGCAGCTTGGACAGGGGGCGCGCCGGGGAGCTGTTTTTT CASSLDRGRAGELFF
TRBJ1-3 TRBV6-1 15 . . TGTGCCAGCAGTGAGGACAGCTTCTCTGGAAACACCATATATTTT CASSEDSFSGNTIYF
TRBJ2-1 TRBV13 13 . . TGTGCCAGCAGCTTCAGGGGGGAGGTTGGGCAGTTCTTC CASSFRGEVGQFF
TRBJ2-1 TRBV20-1 13 TRBD2 many TGCAGTGCCGGGACTAGCGGTCTTGGGGAGCAGTTCTTC CSAGTSGLGEQFF
TRBJ2-3 TRBV10-3 13 . few TGTGCCAGTTTCCTAGAGGAAACAGATACGCAGTATTTT CASFLEETDTQYF
TRBJ2-2 TRBV6-2/TRBV6-3 14 . . TGTGCCAGCACGGTGGTTGCTAACACCGGGGAGCTGTTTTTT CASTVVANTGELFF
TRBJ2-5 TRBV11-1 14 TRBD2 many TGTGCCAGCAGCTATGGGAGGGCCGAGGAGACCCAGTACTTC CASSYGRAEETQYF